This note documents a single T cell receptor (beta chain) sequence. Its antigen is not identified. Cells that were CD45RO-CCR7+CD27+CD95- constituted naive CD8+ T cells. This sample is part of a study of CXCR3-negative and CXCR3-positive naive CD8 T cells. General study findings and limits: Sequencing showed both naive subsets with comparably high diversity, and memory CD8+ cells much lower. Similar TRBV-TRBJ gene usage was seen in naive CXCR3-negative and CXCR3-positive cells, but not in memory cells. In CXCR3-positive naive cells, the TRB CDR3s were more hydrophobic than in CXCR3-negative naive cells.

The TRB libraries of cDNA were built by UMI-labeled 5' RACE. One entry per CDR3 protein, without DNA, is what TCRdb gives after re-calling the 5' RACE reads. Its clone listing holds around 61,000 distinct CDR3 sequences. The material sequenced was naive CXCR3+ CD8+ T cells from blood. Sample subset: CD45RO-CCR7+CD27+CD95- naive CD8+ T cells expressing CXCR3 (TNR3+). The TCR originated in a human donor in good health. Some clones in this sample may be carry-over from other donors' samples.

CDR3 region: CASSMTSGGSYNEQFF. The genes are TRBV6-2 or TRBV6-3 and TRBJ2-1; TCRdb outputs TRBD2, but without DNA this stays unchecked. CDR3 size: 16 residues. Germline V gene lookup returns CDR1 MNHEY and CDR2 SVGEGT.